This T cell receptor beta chain originates from a study of radiation and T cells in renal cell carcinoma. TCRdb's copy holds only in-frame clones and misses some; the assay was immunoSEQ multiplex PCR. Of over 15,000 clones listed, about 53% were seen once; the top ten hold more than 9%. Regarding treatment: treatment-naive control, cytoreductive nephrectomy. The CDR3 is 15 amino acids. Trimming cost V 2 bases and J 1 base; bases outside gene matches: 3. Germline-derived CDR1 and CDR2 are WNHNN and SYGVQD (reference sequence). The rearrangement links TRBV10-1 to TRBJ1-1; TRBD1 matches at 8 bases. The origin of this receptor is a man aged 35 to 55 with renal cell carcinoma. Sequenced here: tumor tissue, sampled from a patient whose treatment was nephrectomy without radiotherapy. The CDR3 loop is CASSEGTGSNTEAFF. CDR3 bases: TGCGCCAGCAGTGAGGGGACAGGATCGAACACTGAAGCTTTCTTT.